This paragraph covers one TCR beta chain sequence. Antigen: not known. The repertoire was sequenced with immunoSEQ multiplex PCR; TCRdb's copy has only in-frame clones and lacks some. Altogether just over 150,000 clones are present, around 86% being singletons, with the ten largest covering about a tenth. The data are from a study of T cell responses to AZD1222 COVID-19 vaccine. Study-wide results and limits: Spike was spanned by vaccine-associated CD4 TCRs, which were dominant at 160-218 and 743-854.

The CDR3 runs to 14 residues. V was trimmed by 4 bases and J by 5 bases, leaving 12 bases between them. Per the germline V gene, CDR1 is SGDLS and CDR2 is YYNGEE. The genes are TRBV9 and TRBJ2-2; D possibly corresponds to TRBD2 (5 bases). The specimen comprised peripheral blood, sampled 28 days after the second AZD1222 dose. This TCR was recovered from an adult who received the AZD1222 COVID-19 vaccine. CDR3 DNA: TGTGCCAGCAGCCCCGATCCGGGGACCGGGGAGCTGTTTTTT. Amino acid sequence: CASSPDPGTGELFF.